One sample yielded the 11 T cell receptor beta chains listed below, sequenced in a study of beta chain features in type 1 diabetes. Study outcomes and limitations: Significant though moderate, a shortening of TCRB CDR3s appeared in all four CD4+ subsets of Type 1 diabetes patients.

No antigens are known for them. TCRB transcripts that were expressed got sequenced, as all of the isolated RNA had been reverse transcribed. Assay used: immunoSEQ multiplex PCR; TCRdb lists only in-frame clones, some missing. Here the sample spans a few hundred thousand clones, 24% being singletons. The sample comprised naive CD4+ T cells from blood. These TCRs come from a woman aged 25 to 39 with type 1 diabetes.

This chain's CDR3 is CASSVVPSGRSGQETQYF. The CDR3 nucleotides read TGTGCCAGCAGCGTCGTCCCTAGCGGGAGATCGGGCCAAGAGACCCAGTACTTC. The chain links TRBV9 to TRBJ2-5, with 10 nucleotides matching TRBD2. Per germline, CDR1 SGDLS and CDR2 YYNGEE. The CDR3 has 18 residues. Trimming removed 2 bases from V and 1 base from J; junction bases left unmatched: 11.

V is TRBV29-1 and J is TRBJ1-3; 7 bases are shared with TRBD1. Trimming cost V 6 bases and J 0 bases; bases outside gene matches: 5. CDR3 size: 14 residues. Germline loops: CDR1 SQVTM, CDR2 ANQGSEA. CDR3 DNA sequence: TGCAGCGTGGGGGGACAGAACTCTGGAAACACCATATATTTT. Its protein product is CSVGGQNSGNTIYF.

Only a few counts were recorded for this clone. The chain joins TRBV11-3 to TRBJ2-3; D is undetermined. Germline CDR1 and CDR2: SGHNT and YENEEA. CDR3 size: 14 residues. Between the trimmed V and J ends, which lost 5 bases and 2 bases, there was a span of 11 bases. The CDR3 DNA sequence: TGTGCCAGCAGCCCAAGGAGCGACACAGATACGCAGTATTTT. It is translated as CASSPRSDTDTQYF.

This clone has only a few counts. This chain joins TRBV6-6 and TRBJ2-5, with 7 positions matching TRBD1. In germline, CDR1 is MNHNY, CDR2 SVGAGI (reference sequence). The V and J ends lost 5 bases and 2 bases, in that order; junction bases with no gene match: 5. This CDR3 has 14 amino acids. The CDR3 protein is CASSAQGRQETQYF. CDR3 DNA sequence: TGTGCCAGCAGTGCACAGGGGCGACAAGAGACCCAGTACTTC.

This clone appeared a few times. The CDR3, as DNA: TGTGCCAGCAGCCAAGATATTGACAGTTCCTACGAGCAGTACTTC. Translated: CASSQDIDSSYEQYF. The rearrangement links TRBV4-2 to TRBJ2-7; D perhaps matches TRBD1 (5 bases). Trimming removed 0 bases at V and 1 base at J, with 10 bases between. From germline, CDR1 is LGHNA and CDR2 YNFKEQ. The CDR3 extends over 15 amino acids.

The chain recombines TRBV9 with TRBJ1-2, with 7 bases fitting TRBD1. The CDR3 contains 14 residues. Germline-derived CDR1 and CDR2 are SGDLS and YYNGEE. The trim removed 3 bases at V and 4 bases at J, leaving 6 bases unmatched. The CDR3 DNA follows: TGTGCCAGCAGCGCGGCCGGGACAGCCTATGGCTACACCTTC. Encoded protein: CASSAAGTAYGYTF. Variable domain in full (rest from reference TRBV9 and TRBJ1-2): DSGVTQTPKHLITATGQRVTLRCSPRSGDLSVYWYQQSLDQGLQFLIQYYNGEERAKGNILERFSAQQFPDLHSELNLSSLELGDSALYFCASSAAGTAYGYTFGSGTRLTVV.

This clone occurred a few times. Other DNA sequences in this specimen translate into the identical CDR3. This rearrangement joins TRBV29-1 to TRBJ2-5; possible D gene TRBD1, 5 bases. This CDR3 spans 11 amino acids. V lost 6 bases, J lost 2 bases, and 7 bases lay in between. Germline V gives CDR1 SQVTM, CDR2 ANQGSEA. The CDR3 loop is CSVRDQETQYF. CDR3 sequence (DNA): TGCAGCGTCAGGGATCAAGAGACCCAGTACTTC.

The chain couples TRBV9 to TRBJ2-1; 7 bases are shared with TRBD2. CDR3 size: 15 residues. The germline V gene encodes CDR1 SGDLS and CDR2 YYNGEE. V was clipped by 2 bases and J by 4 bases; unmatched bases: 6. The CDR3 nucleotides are TGTGCCAGCAGCGTCGCGGGACTATATTACAATGAGCAGTTCTTC. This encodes CASSVAGLYYNEQFF.

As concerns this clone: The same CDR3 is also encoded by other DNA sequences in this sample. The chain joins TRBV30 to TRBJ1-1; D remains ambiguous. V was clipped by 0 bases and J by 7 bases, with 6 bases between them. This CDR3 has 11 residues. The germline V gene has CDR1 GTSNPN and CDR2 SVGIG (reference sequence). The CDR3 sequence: CAWSVAGEAFF. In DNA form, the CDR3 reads TGTGCCTGGAGTGTTGCAGGTGAAGCTTTCTTT.

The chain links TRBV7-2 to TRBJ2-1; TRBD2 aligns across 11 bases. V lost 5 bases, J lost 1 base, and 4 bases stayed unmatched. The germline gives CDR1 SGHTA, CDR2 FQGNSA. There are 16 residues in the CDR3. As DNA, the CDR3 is TGTGCCAGCAGCGGGGGACTAGCGGCTTCCTACAATGAGCAGTTCTTC. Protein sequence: CASSGGLAASYNEQFF.

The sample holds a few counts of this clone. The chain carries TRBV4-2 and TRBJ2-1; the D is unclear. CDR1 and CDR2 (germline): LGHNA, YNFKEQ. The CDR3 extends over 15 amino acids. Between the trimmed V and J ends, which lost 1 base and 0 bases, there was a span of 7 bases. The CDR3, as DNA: TGTGCCAGCAGCCAAGGAGCTAGCTCCTACAATGAGCAGTTCTTC. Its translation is CASSQGASSYNEQFF.